Listed below are T cell receptor beta chains from one sample, sequenced in a study of blood T cell repertoires in COVID-19. Repertoires were generated with immunoSEQ multiplex PCR, while TCRdb's copy carries only in-frame clones and drops some. Among under 300,000 clones listed, 90% to 95% were seen once. Sequencing was done on a sample of PBMCs or T cells enriched from blood (not recorded which). The receptor source for this set is a woman younger than 30 who had recovered from COVID-19. CDR3s include the opening cysteine and the closing phenylalanine or tryptophan. The D gene is left open where the match is weak. Clone size, where shown, is once, few, many, or a class for clones that have expanded.

cdr3_nt	cdr3_aa	v_call	d_call	clone_size	j_call
TGTGCCAGCAGCCTAAGCTACAGGCCTAACTATGGCTACACCTTC	CASSLSYRPNYGYTF	TRBV2	-	-	TRBJ1-2
TGTGCCAGCAGCTTGGCCGCGGGGGGAAACACCATATATTTT	CASSLAAGGNTIYF	TRBV5-5	-	-	TRBJ1-3
TGTGCCAGCAGTCGTCCCCGCGTGGACAGGGTAAACGAAAAACTGTTTTTT	CASSRPRVDRVNEKLFF	TRBV6-2/TRBV6-3	TRBD1	-	TRBJ1-4
TGTGCCAGCAGTTATGGGCAGCGCAATCAGCCCCAGCATTTT	CASSYGQRNQPQHF	TRBV6-2/TRBV6-3	-	once	TRBJ1-5
TGCAGCGTTCTTGCGGTTAACAATCAGCCCCAGCATTTT	CSVLAVNNQPQHF	TRBV29-1	-	-	TRBJ1-5
TGTGCCAGCGGTTTGGGGCAGTTGAATTCACCCCTCCACTTT	CASGLGQLNSPLHF	TRBV6-2/TRBV6-3	-	few	TRBJ1-6
-	CASVGTGTVLHF	TRBV12-3/TRBV12-4	-	-	TRBJ2-7
TGTGCCAGCAGTATGTCGTCAGTTTATGGCTACACCTTC	CASSMSSVYGYTF	TRBV7-3	-	-	TRBJ1-2
TGTGCCAGTAGAGAAAGCTCGACTAGCTTGGCCGGGGAGCTGTTTTTT	CASRESSTSLAGELFF	TRBV19	TRBD2	-	TRBJ2-2
TGTGCCAGCAGCTTAGAGCGGGGTAACACCGGGGAGCTGTTTTTT	CASSLERGNTGELFF	TRBV11-2	-	-	TRBJ2-2
TGCGCCAGCAGCTTGTCCATGAACACTGAAGCTTTCTTT	CASSLSMNTEAFF	TRBV5-1	-	-	TRBJ1-1
TGTGCCAGCTCACCACTAGAACCCAAATACAATGAGCAGTTCTTC	CASSPLEPKYNEQFF	TRBV18	-	once	TRBJ2-1
TGTGCCAGCAGCTTCCTGGACAGGGTGGGCACCGGGGAGCTGTTTTTT	CASSFLDRVGTGELFF	TRBV11-3	TRBD1	few	TRBJ2-2
TGTGCCAGCAGCGCGAGGCCGGGTCAGCCCCAGCATTTT	CASSARPGQPQHF	TRBV5-5	-	-	TRBJ1-5
TGTGCCAGCTCACCATCCCTTGATCAGCCCCAGCATTTT	CASSPSLDQPQHF	TRBV18	-	-	TRBJ1-5
TGCAGCGTCCTCTTGGGCGGGACAGGGGACTATGGCTACACCTTC	CSVLLGGTGDYGYTF	TRBV29-1	TRBD1	-	TRBJ1-2
TGTGCCAGCAGCTTGGCGGGGGGCCTTTCCTACGAGCAGTACTTC	CASSLAGGLSYEQYF	TRBV5-4	-	-	TRBJ2-7
TGTGCCAGTAGTATTGCTAGGGGTCTCTATGGCTACACCTTC	CASSIARGLYGYTF	TRBV19	-	-	TRBJ1-2
TGCGCCAGCAGCCTTGGAGTCGGCCAACGCAGCTTCTATGGCTACACCTTC	CASSLGVGQRSFYGYTF	TRBV5-1	-	-	TRBJ1-2
TGTGCCAGCTCACTAGGGGTAGAATATGGCTACACCTTC	CASSLGVEYGYTF	TRBV18	-	-	TRBJ1-2
TGTGCCAGCAGCCGCGGGACTAGTGGCGATACGCAGTATTTT	CASSRGTSGDTQYF	TRBV6-5	TRBD2	once	TRBJ2-3
TGTGCCAGCAGCGCAGCAGGGGGCGGGAGAGGGTACGAGCAGTACTTC	CASSAAGGGRGYEQYF	TRBV9	-	-	TRBJ2-7
TGTGCCAGCGGGAGGGGTAGCTCTGGAAACACCATATATTTT	CASGRGSSGNTIYF	TRBV7-8	-	few	TRBJ1-3
TGTGCCAGCAGCCAAGAGGGGACTCAGGGGGCGGGTGGATACGAGCAGTACTTC	CASSQEGTQGAGGYEQYF	TRBV4-2	TRBD1	-	TRBJ2-7
TGTGCCAGCAGAACTTCTAGCGGGATAAGGGAGCAGTACTTC	CASRTSSGIREQYF	TRBV28	TRBD2	-	TRBJ2-7
TGTGCCACCAGCCTTACAGGGAGCCCAGAGACCCAGTACTTC	CATSLTGSPETQYF	TRBV15	-	-	TRBJ2-5
TGTGCCAGCAGCTCAGGGTTGGCGGATGGCTACACCTTC	CASSSGLADGYTF	TRBV11-2	-	-	TRBJ1-2
TGTGCCAGCAGCCCAGGGGTTAACTATGGCTACACCTTC	CASSPGVNYGYTF	TRBV11-1	-	-	TRBJ1-2
TGTGCCAGCACCTTCAGGGTGGATAACACTGAAGCTTTCTTT	CASTFRVDNTEAFF	TRBV11-3	-	-	TRBJ1-1